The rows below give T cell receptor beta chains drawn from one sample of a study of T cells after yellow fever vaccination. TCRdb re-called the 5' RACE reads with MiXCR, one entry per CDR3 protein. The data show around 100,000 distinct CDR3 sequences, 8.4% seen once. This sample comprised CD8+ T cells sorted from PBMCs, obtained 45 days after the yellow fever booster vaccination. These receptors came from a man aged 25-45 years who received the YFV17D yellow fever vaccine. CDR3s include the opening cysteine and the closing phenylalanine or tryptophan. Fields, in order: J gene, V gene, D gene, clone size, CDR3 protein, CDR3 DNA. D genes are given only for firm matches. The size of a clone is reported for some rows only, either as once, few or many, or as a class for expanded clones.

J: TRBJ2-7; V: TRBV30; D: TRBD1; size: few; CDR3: CACHDRGRVSYEQYF; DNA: TGTGCCTGTCACGACAGGGGGCGCGTCTCCTACGAGCAGTACTTC
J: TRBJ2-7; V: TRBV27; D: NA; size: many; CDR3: CASSLTEFSYEQYF; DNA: TGTGCCAGCAGTTTAACAGAGTTCTCCTACGAGCAGTACTTC
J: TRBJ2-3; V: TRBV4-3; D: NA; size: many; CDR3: CASSQVFTESTDTQYF; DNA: TGCGCCAGCAGCCAAGTTTTTACGGAGAGCACAGATACGCAGTATTTT
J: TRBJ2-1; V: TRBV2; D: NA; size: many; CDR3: CASQQGQQFF; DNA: TGTGCGTCCCAGCAGGGACAGCAGTTCTTC
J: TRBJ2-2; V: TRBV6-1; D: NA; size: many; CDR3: CASNTRDSYTGELFF; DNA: TGTGCCAGCAACACCCGGGACTCTTACACCGGGGAGCTGTTTTTT
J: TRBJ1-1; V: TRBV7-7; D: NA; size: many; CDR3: CASSLLVGHEAFF; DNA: TGTGCCAGCAGTCTGCTTGTAGGCCATGAAGCTTTCTTT
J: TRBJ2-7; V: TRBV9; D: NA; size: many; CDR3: CASSPPGSPNYEQYF; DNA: TGTGCCAGCAGCCCCCCAGGGTCCCCTAACTACGAGCAGTACTTC
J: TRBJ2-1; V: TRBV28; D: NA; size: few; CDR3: CASSFPAVKWGGNEQFF; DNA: TGTGCCAGCAGTTTCCCCGCAGTGAAGTGGGGTGGCAATGAGCAGTTCTTC
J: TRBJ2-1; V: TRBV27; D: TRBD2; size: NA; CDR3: CASRYTSGLHNEQFF; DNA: TGTGCCAGCAGATATACTAGCGGGCTCCACAATGAGCAGTTCTTC
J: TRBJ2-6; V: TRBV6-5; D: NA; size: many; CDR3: CASSLKGGTGANVLTF; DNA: TGTGCCAGCAGTCTAAAGGGGGGAACTGGGGCCAACGTCCTGACTTTC